The clone carrying this T cell receptor (beta chain) was seen more than once but under ten times. The data were obtained in a study of T-cell memory formation after mild COVID-19. 5'RACE primed at constant segments yielded TCR alpha and TCR beta cDNA libraries bearing sample barcodes and UMIs. TCRdb used MiXCR to reprocess the 5' RACE reads, holding one entry per CDR3 protein. The sample includes roughly 500,000 distinct CDR3 sequences, around 20% of them seen just once. V lost 4 bases and J 3 bases, leaving 10 bases between the germline ends. Germline V gene sequence: CDR1 SGHRS, CDR2 YFSETQ. The CDR3 is made up of 13 amino acids.

The sequence came from an adult woman who had mild COVID-19 (a few samples of this study predate the infection). Cell type and time point are not known. The sample taken for sequencing was PBMCs or a T cell subset sorted from them (not recorded which). The chain carries TRBV5-1 and TRBJ1-1; D remains ambiguous. The CDR3, as DNA: TGCGCCAGCAGCCCGGATGGGGACACTGAAGCTTTCTTT. Protein sequence: CASSPDGDTEAFF.